One and the same sample provided the 5 T cell receptor beta chains below, sequenced in a study of patients and donors after allogeneic stem cell transplantation. MiXCR, applied by TCRdb to the RT-PCR reads, yields one record per CDR3 protein. This sample carries 410,000 or so distinct CDR3 sequences, 15% to 20% of them seen once, and the ten largest clones take about 7%. Sequencing was performed on blood, either unsorted or a sorted T cell fraction (not recorded which). The receptor source for this set is a human donor who was either an allogeneic HSCT recipient or a stem cell or donor lymphocyte infusion donor (not recorded which). It is not recorded whose cells these are; they may come from a transplant donor.

This clonotype was counted ten times or more. The V call is TRBV5-1, the J call TRBJ1-5, with no clear D. V was pared by 4 bases and J by 0 bases, with 8 bases between. Looked up from germline, CDR1 is SGHRS and CDR2 is YFSETQ. This CDR3 is built from 14 residues. The CDR3 bases are TGCGCCAGCAGCGAGGGAAGTAGCAATCAGCCCCAGCATTTT. Its translation is CASSEGSSNQPQHF.

This clonotype was seen a handful of times. The CDR3: CATGASGTYDNEQFF. In DNA form, the CDR3 reads TGTGCCACCGGGGCTAGCGGGACTTACGACAATGAGCAGTTCTTC. The V gene is TRBV12-3 or TRBV12-4, the J gene TRBJ2-1, with 9 bases lining up with TRBD2. The J segment lost 5 bases and the V segment lost 10 bases, leaving 12 bases of the junction unmatched. The CDR3 has 15 residues.

The gene calls are TRBV12-3 or TRBV12-4 and TRBJ1-1, with D perhaps TRBD1 (6 bases). This CDR3 has 14 amino acids. Trimming left V 7 bases short and J 1 base short, with 13 bases between. CDR3 in amino acids: CASIPTGWNTEAFF. The CDR3 DNA reads as TGTGCCAGCATCCCTACAGGGTGGAACACTGAAGCTTTCTTT.

This clonotype was detected a few times. The chain links TRBV12-3 or TRBV12-4 to TRBJ2-5; D tentatively fits TRBD1 or TRBD2 (5 bases each). Trimming took 3 bases from V and 4 from J, leaving 15 bases between them. The CDR3 is made up of 15 amino acids. Written as DNA, the CDR3 is TGTGCCAGCAGTTTGGGGACCAGGGACGTAGAGACCCAGTACTTC. Protein: CASSLGTRDVETQYF.

The genes are TRBV30 and TRBJ2-1; a weak D match, TRBD2 (5 bases). The germline V gene encodes CDR1 GTSNPN and CDR2 SVGIG (reference sequence). This CDR3 spans 13 amino acids. Trimming cost V 1 base and J 6 bases, with 10 bases left between them. As DNA, the CDR3 is TGTGCCTGGAGTGGTCTCCTAGCCAATGAGCAGTTCTTC. Residues: CAWSGLLANEQFF. Full variable domain (remainder filled in from reference TRBV30 and TRBJ2-1): SQTIHQWPATLVQPVGSPLSLECTVEGTSNPNLYWYRQAAGRGLQLLFYSVGIGQISSEVPQNLSASRPQDRQFILSSKKLLLSDSGFYLCAWSGLLANEQFFGPGTRLTVL.